A selection of T cell receptor beta chains follows, all from one sample in a study of spatial heterogeneity in lung cancer. Via MiXCR, TCRdb re-called the 5' RACE reads, giving one row per CDR3 protein. Of around 41,000 distinct CDR3 sequences detected, roughly 7% appear once; the ten largest clones hold about two fifths. The specimen was PBMCs, collected at surgery. Every receptor here comes from a female donor with early-stage non-small cell lung cancer. Both conserved end residues are part of each CDR3. D genes are given only for firm matches. The size field is filled for only some rows; it gives once, few, many or a size class.

v_call	d_call	clone_size	j_call	cdr3_aa	cdr3_nt
TRBV7-8	-	many	TRBJ1-4	CASSLDRSWGKLFF	TGTGCCAGCAGCCTCGACAGGTCCTGGGGGAAACTGTTTTTT
TRBV29-1	TRBD2	many	TRBJ2-1	CSVLAGKSSYNEQFF	TGCAGCGTGCTAGCGGGGAAGAGCTCCTACAATGAGCAGTTCTTC
TRBV21-1	-	many	TRBJ1-3	CASLSGADLLSSGNTIYF	TGTGCCAGCCTTTCGGGGGCGGACCTGTTGAGCTCTGGAAACACCATATATTTT
TRBV7-7	TRBD2	many	TRBJ2-2	CASSPPGRVPPGELFF	TGTGCTAGCAGCCCCCCGGGGAGGGTTCCGCCCGGGGAGCTGTTTTTT
TRBV7-2	TRBD1	few	TRBJ2-2	CASSQTGFANTGELFF	TGTGCCAGCAGCCAGACAGGGTTCGCGAACACCGGGGAGCTGTTTTTT
TRBV7-9	-	few	TRBJ1-5	CASTLGPDSNQPQHF	TGTGCCAGCACCCTGGGGCCGGATAGCAATCAGCCCCAGCATTTT
TRBV6-1	-	-	TRBJ2-5	CASRRGLQETQYF	TGTGCCAGCAGGAGGGGACTTCAAGAGACCCAGTACTTC
TRBV4-1	-	few	TRBJ1-2	CASAQIQIVSNYGYTF	TGCGCCAGCGCCCAGATTCAAATAGTATCTAACTATGGCTACACCTTC
TRBV18	-	few	TRBJ1-4	CASSPQRTNEKLFF	TGTGCCAGCTCACCACAACGGACAAATGAAAAACTGTTTTTT
TRBV20-1	-	many	TRBJ2-1	CSARVRGSSNNEQFF	TGCAGTGCTAGAGTCAGAGGTTCTAGCAACAATGAGCAGTTCTTC
TRBV12-3/TRBV12-4	TRBD1	few	TRBJ2-7	CASSGQGATYEQYF	TGTGCCAGTTCAGGACAGGGGGCTACCTACGAGCAGTACTTC
TRBV6-6	-	-	TRBJ1-1	CASNPYLSTGTPNTEAFF	TGTGCCAGCAATCCCTACCTCTCTACCGGGACACCGAACACTGAAGCTTTCTTT
TRBV7-9	-	-	TRBJ2-5	CASSSTAETQYF	TGTGCCAGCAGCTCGACAGCGGAGACCCAGTACTTC
TRBV7-3	TRBD2	many	TRBJ2-3	CASSLQGGGGGDTQYF	TGTGCCAGCAGCCTCCAGGGAGGCGGGGGGGGAGATACGCAGTATTTT
TRBV7-2	-	many	TRBJ1-2	CASSLGEYGYTF	TGTGCCAGCAGCTTAGGGGAATATGGCTACACCTTC
TRBV20-1	-	many	TRBJ2-3	CSAPDRQGGGDTQYF	TGCAGTGCCCCCGACAGACAAGGAGGTGGAGATACGCAGTATTTT
TRBV28	-	-	TRBJ1-6	CASREGTATNSPLHF	TGTGCCAGCAGGGAAGGGACCGCCACTAATTCACCCCTCCACTTT
TRBV20-1	-	many	TRBJ1-1	CSASRPTGEAFF	TGCAGTGCTAGCCGGCCGACAGGTGAAGCTTTCTTT
TRBV11-2	TRBD2	many	TRBJ2-3	CASSINGGYALLPTDTQYF	TGTGCCAGCAGCATTAACGGGGGGTACGCACTTTTGCCGACAGATACGCAGTATTTT
TRBV7-9	TRBD2	many	TRBJ2-3	CAGLQRGITDTQYF	TGTGCCGGCCTACAGCGGGGGATTACAGATACGCAGTATTTT
TRBV7-2	TRBD1	-	TRBJ2-7	CASSLGQIYEQYF	TGTGCCAGCAGCTTGGGACAGATCTACGAGCAGTACTTC
TRBV6-2/TRBV6-3	-	-	TRBJ1-1	CASRERGGRHSEAFF	TGTGCCAGCAGAGAACGGGGGGGCCGCCACTCCGAAGCTTTCTTT
TRBV27	-	many	TRBJ2-7	CASSLYSSSEQYF	TGTGCCAGCAGTTTATATTCTAGCTCCGAGCAGTACTTC
TRBV30	-	many	TRBJ2-7	CACSPPGEQYF	TGTGCCTGCTCACCCCCGGGCGAGCAGTACTTC
TRBV5-5	TRBD1	many	TRBJ1-6	CASSRTGSVSYNSPLHF	TGTGCCAGCAGCAGGACAGGTTCGGTCTCCTATAATTCACCCCTCCACTTT
TRBV5-5	TRBD1	many	TRBJ2-1	CASSFQPGGNYNEQFF	TGTGCCAGCAGCTTTCAGCCAGGGGGTAACTACAATGAGCAGTTCTTC
TRBV6-2/TRBV6-3	-	many	TRBJ2-3	CASSPPGGADTQYF	TGTGCCAGCAGTCCCCCCGGGGGAGCAGATACGCAGTATTTT
TRBV12-3/TRBV12-4	TRBD1	many	TRBJ1-3	CASSKMGQSGNTIYF	TGTGCCAGCAGTAAAATGGGACAGTCTGGAAACACCATATATTTT
TRBV5-1	TRBD2	-	TRBJ2-1	CASSWGLAGIYNEQFF	TGCGCCAGCAGCTGGGGACTAGCGGGGATATACAATGAGCAGTTCTTC
TRBV4-3	-	-	TRBJ2-5	CASSQDLRETQYF	TGCGCCAGCAGCCAAGACCTGCGTGAGACCCAGTACTTC
TRBV6-8	TRBD1	few	TRBJ2-5	CASSPPDRGKGETQYF	TGTGCCAGCAGCCCTCCGGACAGGGGAAAGGGAGAGACCCAGTACTTC
TRBV10-3	TRBD1	many	TRBJ1-5	CAISQGQLSQPQHF	TGTGCCATCAGTCAGGGACAGCTAAGTCAGCCCCAGCATTTT
TRBV4-2	-	many	TRBJ2-5	CASSQDWRGGTETQYF	TGTGCCAGCAGCCAAGACTGGCGGGGAGGAACGGAGACCCAGTACTTC
TRBV20-1	TRBD1	-	TRBJ2-7	CSARDPGQGPSEQYF	TGCAGTGCTAGAGATCCAGGACAGGGACCTTCCGAGCAGTACTTC
TRBV21-1	-	-	TRBJ2-1	CASSKDPSGSYNEQFF	TGTGCCAGCAGCAAAGACCCTAGCGGGTCCTACAATGAGCAGTTCTTC
TRBV7-2	-	many	TRBJ1-6	CASSLGAGPPLHF	TGTGCCAGCAGCTTAGGCGCAGGGCCACCCCTCCACTTT
TRBV6-5	-	-	TRBJ2-7	CASSSPGEQYF	TGTGCCAGCAGTTCCCCCGGCGAGCAGTACTTC
TRBV2	-	-	TRBJ1-2	CASSEQGYGYTF	TGTGCCAGCAGTGAACAGGGATATGGCTACACCTTC
TRBV7-2	-	-	TRBJ2-4	CASSLAGGGNIQYF	TGTGCCAGCAGCTTAGCGGGGGGCGGAAACATTCAGTACTTC
TRBV12-5	-	many	TRBJ2-3	CASGLVRDGSVADTQYF	TGTGCTAGTGGTTTGGTAAGGGATGGGTCGGTAGCAGATACGCAGTATTTT
TRBV19	-	few	TRBJ2-2	CASSIGLAYGELFF	TGTGCCAGTAGTATAGGGCTAGCGTACGGGGAGCTGTTTTTT
TRBV7-2	-	-	TRBJ2-7	CASSGRSSYEQYF	TGTGCCAGCAGCGGGCGGAGCTCCTACGAGCAGTACTTC
TRBV7-9	-	many	TRBJ2-3	CASSLSGAGTDTQYF	TGTGCCAGCAGCTTATCGGGGGCGGGCACAGATACGCAGTATTTT
TRBV6-2/TRBV6-3	-	many	TRBJ2-7	CASSGRTGSSYEQYF	TGTGCCAGCAGTGGACGGACTGGGAGCTCCTACGAGCAGTACTTC
TRBV7-2	-	few	TRBJ2-7	CASSLEPTYEQYF	TGTGCCAGCAGCTTAGAGCCCACCTACGAGCAGTACTTC
TRBV5-1	-	-	TRBJ1-2	CASSLDGGTPLSGYTF	TGCGCCAGCAGCTTGGATGGCGGGACACCACTCTCTGGCTACACCTTC